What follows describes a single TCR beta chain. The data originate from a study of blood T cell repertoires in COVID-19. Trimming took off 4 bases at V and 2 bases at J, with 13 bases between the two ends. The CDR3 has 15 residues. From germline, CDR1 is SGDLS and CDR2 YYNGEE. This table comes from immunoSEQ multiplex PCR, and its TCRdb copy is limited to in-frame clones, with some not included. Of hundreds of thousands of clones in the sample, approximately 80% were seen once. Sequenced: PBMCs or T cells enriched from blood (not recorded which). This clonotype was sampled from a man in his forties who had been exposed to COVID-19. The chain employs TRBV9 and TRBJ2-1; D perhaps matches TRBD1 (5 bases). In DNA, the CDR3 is TGTGCCAGCAGCCCTGTTGGGGCGGCCTACAATGAGCAGTTCTTC. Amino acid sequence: CASSPVGAAYNEQFF.